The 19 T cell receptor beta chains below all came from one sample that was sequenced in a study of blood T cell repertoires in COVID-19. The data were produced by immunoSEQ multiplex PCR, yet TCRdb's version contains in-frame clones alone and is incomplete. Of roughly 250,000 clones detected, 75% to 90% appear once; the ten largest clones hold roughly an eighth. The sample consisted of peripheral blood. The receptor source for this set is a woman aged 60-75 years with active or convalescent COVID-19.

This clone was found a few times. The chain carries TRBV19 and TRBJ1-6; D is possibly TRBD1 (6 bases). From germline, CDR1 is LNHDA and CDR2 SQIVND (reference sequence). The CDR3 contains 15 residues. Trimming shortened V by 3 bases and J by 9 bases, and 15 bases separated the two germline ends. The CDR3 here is CASSIGGQTSSPLHF. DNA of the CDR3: TGTGCCAGTAGTATTGGCGGACAGACCTCTTCACCCCTCCACTTT. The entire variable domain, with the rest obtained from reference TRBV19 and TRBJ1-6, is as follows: DGGITQSPKYLFRKEGQNVTLSCEQNLNHDAMYWYRQDPGQGLRLIYYSQIVNDFQKGDIAEGYSVSREKKESFPLTVTSAQKNPTAFYLCASSIGGQTSSPLHFGNGTRLTVT.

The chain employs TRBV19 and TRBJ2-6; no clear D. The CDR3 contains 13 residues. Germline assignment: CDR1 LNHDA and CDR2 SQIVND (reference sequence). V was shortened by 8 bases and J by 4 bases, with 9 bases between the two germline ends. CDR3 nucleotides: TGTGCCAGTGGGCCCTTGGGGGCCAACGTCCTGACTTTC. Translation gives CASGPLGANVLTF.

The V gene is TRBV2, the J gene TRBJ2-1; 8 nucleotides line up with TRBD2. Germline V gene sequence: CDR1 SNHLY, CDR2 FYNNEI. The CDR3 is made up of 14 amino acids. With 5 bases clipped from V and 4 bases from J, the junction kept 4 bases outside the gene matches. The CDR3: CASSLTSGYNEQFF. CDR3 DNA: TGTGCCAGCAGTCTCACTAGCGGATACAATGAGCAGTTCTTC.

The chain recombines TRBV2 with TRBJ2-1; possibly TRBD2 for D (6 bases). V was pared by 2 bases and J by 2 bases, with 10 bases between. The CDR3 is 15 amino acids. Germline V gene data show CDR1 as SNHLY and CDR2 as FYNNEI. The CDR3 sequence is CASSETREAYNEQFF. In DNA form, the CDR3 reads TGTGCCAGCAGTGAAACTAGGGAGGCCTACAATGAGCAGTTCTTC.

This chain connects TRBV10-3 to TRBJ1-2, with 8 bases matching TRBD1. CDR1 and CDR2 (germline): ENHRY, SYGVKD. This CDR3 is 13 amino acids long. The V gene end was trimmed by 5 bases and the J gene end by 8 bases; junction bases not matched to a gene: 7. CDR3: CAISPQGAHGYTF. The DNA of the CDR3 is TGTGCCATCAGTCCCCAGGGGGCGCACGGCTACACCTTC.

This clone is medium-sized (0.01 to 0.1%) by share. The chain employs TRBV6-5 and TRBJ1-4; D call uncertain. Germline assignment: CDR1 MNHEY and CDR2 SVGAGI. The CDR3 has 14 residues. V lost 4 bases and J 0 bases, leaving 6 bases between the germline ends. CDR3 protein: CASSSVATNEKLFF. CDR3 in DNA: TGTGCCAGCAGTTCCGTTGCAACTAATGAAAAACTGTTTTTT.

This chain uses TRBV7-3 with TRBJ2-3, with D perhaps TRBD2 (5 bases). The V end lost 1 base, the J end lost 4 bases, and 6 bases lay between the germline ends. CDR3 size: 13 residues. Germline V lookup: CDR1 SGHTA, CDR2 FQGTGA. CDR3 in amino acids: CASSLRGPDTQYF. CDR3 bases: TGTGCCAGCAGCTTAAGAGGGCCAGATACGCAGTATTTT. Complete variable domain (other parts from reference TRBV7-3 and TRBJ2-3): GAGVSQTPSNKVTEKGKYVELRCDPISGHTALYWYRQSLGQGPEFLIYFQGTGAADDSGLPNDRFFAVRPEGSVSTLKIQRTERGDSAVYLCASSLRGPDTQYFGPGTRLTVL.

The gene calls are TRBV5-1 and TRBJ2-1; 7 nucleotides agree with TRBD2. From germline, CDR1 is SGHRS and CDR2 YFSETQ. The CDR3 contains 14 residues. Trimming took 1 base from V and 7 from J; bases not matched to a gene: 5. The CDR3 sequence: CASSLSLAVNEQFF. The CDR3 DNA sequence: TGCGCCAGCAGCTTGTCGCTAGCGGTAAATGAGCAGTTCTTC.

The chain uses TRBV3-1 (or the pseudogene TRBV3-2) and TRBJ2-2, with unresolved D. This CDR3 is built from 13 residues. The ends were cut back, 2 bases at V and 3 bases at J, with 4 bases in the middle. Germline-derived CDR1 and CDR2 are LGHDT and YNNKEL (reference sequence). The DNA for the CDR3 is TGTGCCAGCAGCCAATCAGACACCGGGGAGCTGTTTTTT. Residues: CASSQSDTGELFF.

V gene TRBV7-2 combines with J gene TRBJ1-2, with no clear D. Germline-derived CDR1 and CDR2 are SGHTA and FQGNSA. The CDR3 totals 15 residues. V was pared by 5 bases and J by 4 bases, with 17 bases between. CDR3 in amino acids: CASSPSFVNSYGYTF. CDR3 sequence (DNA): TGTGCCAGCAGCCCTTCCTTCGTAAACTCCTATGGCTACACCTTC.

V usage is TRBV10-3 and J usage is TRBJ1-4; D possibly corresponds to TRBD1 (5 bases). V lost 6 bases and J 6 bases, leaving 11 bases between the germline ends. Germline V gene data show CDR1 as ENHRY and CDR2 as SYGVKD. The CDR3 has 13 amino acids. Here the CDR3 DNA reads TGTGCCATCAGCTGGCAGGGCCATGAAAAACTGTTTTTT. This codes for CAISWQGHEKLFF.

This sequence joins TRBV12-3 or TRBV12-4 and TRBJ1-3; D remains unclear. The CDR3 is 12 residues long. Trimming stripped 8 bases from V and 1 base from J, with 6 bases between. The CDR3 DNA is TGTGCCAGCGGCTCGTCTGGAAACACCATATATTTT. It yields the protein CASGSSGNTIYF.

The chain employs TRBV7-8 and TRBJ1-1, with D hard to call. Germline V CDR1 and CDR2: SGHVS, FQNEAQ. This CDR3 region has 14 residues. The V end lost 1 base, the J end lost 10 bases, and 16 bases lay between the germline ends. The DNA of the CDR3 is TGTGCCAGCAGCTTAGAAGGTGGCAGCGCTAGAGCTTTCTTT. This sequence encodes CASSLEGGSARAFF.

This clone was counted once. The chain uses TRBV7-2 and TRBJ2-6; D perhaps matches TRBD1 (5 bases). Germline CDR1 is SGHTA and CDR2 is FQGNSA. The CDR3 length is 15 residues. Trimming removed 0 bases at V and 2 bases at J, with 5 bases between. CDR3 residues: CASSLAGAGANVLTF. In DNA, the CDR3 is TGTGCCAGCAGCTTAGCAGGGGCTGGGGCCAACGTCCTGACTTTC.

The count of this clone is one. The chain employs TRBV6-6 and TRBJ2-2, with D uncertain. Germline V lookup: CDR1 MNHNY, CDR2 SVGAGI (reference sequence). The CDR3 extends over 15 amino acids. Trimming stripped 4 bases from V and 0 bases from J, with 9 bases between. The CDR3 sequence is CASSLTPTNTGELFF. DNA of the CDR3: TGTGCCAGCAGTTTGACACCAACGAACACCGGGGAGCTGTTTTTT.

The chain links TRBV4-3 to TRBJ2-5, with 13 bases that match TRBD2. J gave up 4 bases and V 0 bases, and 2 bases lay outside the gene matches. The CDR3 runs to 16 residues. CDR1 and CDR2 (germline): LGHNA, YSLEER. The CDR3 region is CASSQDRTSGGETQYF. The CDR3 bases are TGCGCCAGCAGCCAAGATAGGACTAGCGGGGGAGAGACCCAGTACTTC.

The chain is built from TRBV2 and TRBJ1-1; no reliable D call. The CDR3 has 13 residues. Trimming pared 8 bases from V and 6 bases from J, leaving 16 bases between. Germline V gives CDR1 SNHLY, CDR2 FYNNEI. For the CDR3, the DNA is TGTGCCAGCCATCCCGGGAACGTACCTGAAGCTTTCTTT. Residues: CASHPGNVPEAFF.

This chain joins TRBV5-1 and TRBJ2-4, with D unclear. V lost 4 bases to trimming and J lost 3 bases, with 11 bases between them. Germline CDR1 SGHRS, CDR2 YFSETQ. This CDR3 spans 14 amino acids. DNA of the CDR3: TGCGCCAGCAGCCCTACAGAGCTCAAAAACATTCAGTACTTC. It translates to CASSPTELKNIQYF. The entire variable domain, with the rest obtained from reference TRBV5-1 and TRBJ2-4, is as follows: KAGVTQTPRYLIKTRGQQVTLSCSPISGHRSVSWYQQTPGQGLQFLFEYFSETQRNKGNFPGRFSGRQFSNSRSEMNVSTLELGDSALYLCASSPTELKNIQYFGAGTRLSVL.

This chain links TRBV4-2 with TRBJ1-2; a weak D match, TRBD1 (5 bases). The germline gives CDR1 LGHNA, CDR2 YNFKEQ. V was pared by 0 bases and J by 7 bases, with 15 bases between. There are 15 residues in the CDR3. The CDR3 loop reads CASSQDLGRVVGYTF. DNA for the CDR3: TGTGCCAGCAGCCAAGATCTCGGCAGGGTCGTTGGCTACACCTTC.